This T cell receptor (beta chain) was obtained from a study of PD-1 blockade in classical Hodgkin lymphoma (dated by TCRdb to the early 2020s). About the investigation overall: Nivolumab dosing was 3 mg/kg intravenously every 2 weeks, continuing until either disease progression or unacceptable toxicity. The study used CyTOF and TCR beta sequencing to define a peripheral blood immune signature of response to PD-1 blockade in classical Hodgkin lymphoma.

Interpreted using the paper, the time point label stands for: cycle 2 day 1 (C2D1) of nivolumab. Every trial patient had relapsed following autologous stem cell transplantation, and prior brentuximab vedotin exposure was what differed among cohorts A, B and C. The trial cohort included fewer than 65 patients with relapsed/refractory classical Hodgkin lymphoma, and each patient had a best overall response of complete response, partial response or progressive disease. In the multi-cohort phase II CheckMate 205 trial, trial patients received single-agent nivolumab. An independent review committee assessed best overall response by applying the 2007 International Working Group response criteria. Trial PBMCs were collected just before the start of nivolumab (C1D1) and during therapy at cycle 2 day 1 and cycle 4 day 1. Peripheral blood was collected in 8 mL Vacutainer Cell Preparation Tubes, from which PBMCs were isolated by centrifugation and then cryopreserved.

The Qiagen DNeasy kit was used to extract genomic DNA from unsorted PBMCs and from the negatively selected CD4+ and CD8+ fractions. Using primers that anneal to V and J segments, immunoSEQ multiplex PCR amplified the TCR beta CDR3 regions. A synthetic immune receptor repertoire was used to minimize amplification bias, and any remaining bias was removed computationally after sequencing. As for the authors' bioinformatics: Custom Python scripts were used to quantify repertoire diversity as the Shannon entropy index. Unsorted, CD4+ and CD8+ repertoires were analyzed separately, except in combined analyses where CD4+ and CD8+ sequences were merged in silico. A clone was considered expanded if an increase in frequency of at least 2-fold after treatment relative to C1D1 was found, and a pseudocount of 0.5 was applied to clones undetected at baseline. Singleton clones were defined as clones with 0 or 1 copy at C1D1, and non-singleton clones were defined as clones with 2 or more copies. By matching protein sequences in sorted samples from the same patient, clones expanded in unsorted samples were annotated as CD4+, CD8+ or unknown. Wilcoxon tests on paired samples were used to test diversity changes from C1D1 to C4D1. What TCRdb holds here is the immuneACCESS table cut down to in-frame rearrangements. Part of the clones is not present; checked against another copy, under half of the missing clones reflect an unresolved V gene, and the others are unexplained. V and J calls and clone size are as listed in that table; D and trimming were resolved from the DNA. In all, the sample holds 49,000 or so clones, and roughly 80% of those were seen once. Of the sample, 22% falls within the top ten clones.

CDR1 MNHEY and CDR2 SVGAGI are derived from the germline V gene. The CDR3 starts with the cysteine, ends with the phenylalanine, and has 14 residues. Only the CDR3 region is kept as DNA, spanning 42 bases read in frame from base 1. Trimming at the junction amounts to 5 bases on V and 4 bases on J, and the germline ends lie 15 bases apart. Overall results and qualifications from the work: Baseline TCR diversity was reported to be lower in newly diagnosed patients than in healthy donors, and even lower in relapsed/refractory patients. Baseline diversity similar to that of newly diagnosed patients was observed in trial patients achieving complete response, whereas significantly lower diversity was observed in partial responders and progressors. The study covered only a single clinical trial cohort, and the causes of the repertoire differences, possibly disease activity or prior therapy, were still not defined. Lower diversity was seen in patients whose nivolumab began less than 1 year after ASCT, and these patients were left out of later analyses so that immune reconstitution would not confound the results. By C4D1, a significant rise was seen in CD4+ TCR diversity but not in CD8+ TCR diversity (p=0.0027 vs p=0.16), and the rise was most apparent among complete responders (p=0.02).

Note on this clone: Its target antigen remains unknown. No much larger clone is present one base from it, and per-base qualities are unavailable.

The sequence is built from TRBV6-5 and TRBJ2-7, with the D segment identity uncertain. Sequencing was performed on peripheral blood mononuclear cells (PBMCs), taken before the second cycle of nivolumab. This clonotype was sampled from a human donor with classical Hodgkin lymphoma. The CDR3 region has the sequence CASSEVSPGYEQYF. Here is the DNA: TGTGCCAGCAGTGAAGTCTCTCCGGGTTACGAGCAGTACTTC.